A single T cell receptor beta chain is shown here with its context. The protocol was immunoSEQ multiplex PCR, while the TCRdb copy is restricted to in-frame clones and leaves out a portion. The sample shows 100,000 to 120,000 clones, around 90% of them seen only once. The sample comes from a study of Tregs in tolerant kidney transplant recipients. CD4+CD25+CD127- Tregs, CD4+CD25- non-Tregs, CD4 and CD8 cells were sorted. V lost 6 bases and J lost 7, with 25 bases in between. Germline CDR1 reads SGHAT; CDR2 reads FQNNGV. CDR3 size: 16 residues. Specimen: CD4+ T cells from blood, collected before the transplant. The sequence came from a human donor who received a combined kidney and bone marrow transplant. The chain uses TRBV11-2 and TRBJ2-7; D may be TRBD2 (6 bases). CDR3 sequence (DNA): TGTGCCAGCAGTCGTCCTCCGGGACTCACGACGGGGGAGCAGTACTTC. As protein: CASSRPPGLTTGEQYF.